This T cell receptor (beta chain) emerged from a study of T-cell reconstitution after alpha-beta-depleted transplantation in children (dated by TCRdb to the mid-2010s). In the study overall: Using TCR repertoire profiling, the study quantitatively followed how T-cell immune reconstitution unfolded in children after TCRalphabeta/CD19-depleted allogeneic hematopoietic cell transplantation. Points the paper makes about the study in general: In some patients, the high TCRbeta diversity seen at day 60 was put down to recipient T cells and intrathymic progenitors that had survived conditioning. Over subsequent months, a decline in hyperexpanded clone frequencies was noted, and after one year, T-cell counts and TCRbeta diversity were mostly ascribed to newly produced T cells. Apparently early alphabetaT-cell count recovery about two months after transplant reportedly relied on only several hundred rapidly expanded clones derived from non-depleted graft cells.

Many counts were recorded for this clonotype. The antigen this receptor binds is unknown. No much larger clone exists at a distance of one base, and base qualities are not known. CDR1 SGHRS and CDR2 YFSETQ were looked up in the germline V gene. The CDR3 starts with the cysteine, ends with the phenylalanine, and has 15 residues. Only the CDR3 portion is preserved as DNA: 45 bases, with reading frame beginning at the first base. Here V drops 1 base and J drops 1 base, and the junction holds 2 bases not matched to any gene. The library came from PCR. Sequencing relied on an Illumina HiSeq 2500. TCR libraries were prepared with molecular barcoding, using unique molecular identifiers to normalize TCRbeta repertoire quantification. TCRdb took the public reads, trimmed them with fastp at Q25, ran MiXCR for clone calling and kept in-frame beta chains. Every distinct CDR3 protein forms one entry, paired with its most common genes and DNA. Within this sample are 700,000 to 950,000 distinct CDR3 sequences, with roughly 15% of them counted one time only. Together, the top ten hold 5% of the sample.

What this sample's treatment or condition label stands for: allogeneic hematopoietic cell transplantation with graft depleted of TCRalphabeta T cells and CD19 B cells. TCRalphabeta/CD19-depleted allogeneic hematopoietic cell grafts were given to the transplant recipients, all of whom were children. This receptor chain uses TRBV5-1 and TRBJ2-3, with TRBD2 matching 8 junction bases. Material: PBMCs, mostly from graft donor cells, obtained 360 days after TCRalphabeta/CD19-depleted stem cell transplant. This sequence originates from a male patient younger than 18 who had a stem cell transplant for acute lymphoblastic leukemia, so the T cells may come from the graft donor. The CDR3 sequence is CASSLRAGGTDTQYF. In nucleotide form, the sequence is TGCGCCAGCAGCTTGCGAGCGGGAGGCACAGATACGCAGTATTTT.